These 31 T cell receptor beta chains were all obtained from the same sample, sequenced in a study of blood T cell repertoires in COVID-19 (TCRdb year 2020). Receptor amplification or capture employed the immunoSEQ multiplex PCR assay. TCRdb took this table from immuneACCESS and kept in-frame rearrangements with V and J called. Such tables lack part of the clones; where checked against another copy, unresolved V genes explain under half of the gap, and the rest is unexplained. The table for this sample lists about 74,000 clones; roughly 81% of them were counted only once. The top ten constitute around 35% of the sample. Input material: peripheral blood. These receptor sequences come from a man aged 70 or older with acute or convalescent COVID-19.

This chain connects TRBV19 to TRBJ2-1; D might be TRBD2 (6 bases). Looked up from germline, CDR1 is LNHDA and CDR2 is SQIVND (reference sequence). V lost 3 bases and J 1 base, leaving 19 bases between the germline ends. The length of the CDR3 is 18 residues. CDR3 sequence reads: CASSMRGHTRGSYNEQFF. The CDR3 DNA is TGTGCCAGTAGTATGCGGGGCCACACGCGAGGATCCTACAATGAGCAGTTCTTC.

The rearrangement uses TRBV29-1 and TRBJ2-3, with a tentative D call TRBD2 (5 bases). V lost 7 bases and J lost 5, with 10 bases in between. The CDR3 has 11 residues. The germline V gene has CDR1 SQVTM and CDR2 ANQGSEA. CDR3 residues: CSEERGDTQYF. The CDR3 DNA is TGCAGCGAAGAACGGGGAGATACGCAGTATTTT.

The CDR3, as DNA: TGTGCCAGCGACAGGGGGACACGTATGAACACTGAAGCTTTCTTT. Amino acid sequence: CASDRGTRMNTEAFF. The genes are TRBV6-5 and TRBJ1-1, with TRBD1 matching over 9 bases. Germline CDR1 MNHEY, CDR2 SVGAGI. CDR3 length: 15 amino acids. The J segment lost 0 bases and the V segment lost 8 bases, leaving 7 bases of the junction unmatched.

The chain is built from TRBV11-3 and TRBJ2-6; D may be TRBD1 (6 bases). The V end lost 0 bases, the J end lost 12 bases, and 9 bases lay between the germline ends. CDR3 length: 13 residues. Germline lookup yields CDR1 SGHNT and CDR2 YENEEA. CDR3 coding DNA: TGTGCCAGCAGCTTAGAGGGGGCCGGCGTCCTGACTTTC. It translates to CASSLEGAGVLTF. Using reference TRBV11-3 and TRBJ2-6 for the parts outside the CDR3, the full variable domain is EAGVVQSPRYKIIEKKQPVAFWCNPISGHNTLYWYLQNLGQGPELLIRYENEEAVDDSQLPKDRFSAERLKGVDSTLKIQPAELGDSAVYLCASSLEGAGVLTFGAGSRLTVL.

The CDR3: CASSLYQGEAFF. CDR3 DNA: TGCGCCAGCAGCTTGTACCAGGGCGAAGCTTTCTTT. V and J are TRBV5-1 and TRBJ1-1; D might be TRBD1 (5 bases). Trimming left V 1 base short and J 8 bases short, with 9 bases between. The CDR3 is 12 residues long. The germline gives CDR1 SGHRS, CDR2 YFSETQ. The full variable domain, its missing parts supplied by reference TRBV5-1 and TRBJ1-1, is KAGVTQTPRYLIKTRGQQVTLSCSPISGHRSVSWYQQTPGQGLQFLFEYFSETQRNKGNFPGRFSGRQFSNSRSEMNVSTLELGDSALYLCASSLYQGEAFFGQGTRLTVV.

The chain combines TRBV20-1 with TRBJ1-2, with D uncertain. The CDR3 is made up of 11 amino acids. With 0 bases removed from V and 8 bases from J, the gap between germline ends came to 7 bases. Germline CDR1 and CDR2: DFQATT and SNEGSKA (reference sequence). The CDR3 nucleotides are TGCAGTGCTAGAGATGGCAGGGGCTACACCTTC. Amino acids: CSARDGRGYTF.

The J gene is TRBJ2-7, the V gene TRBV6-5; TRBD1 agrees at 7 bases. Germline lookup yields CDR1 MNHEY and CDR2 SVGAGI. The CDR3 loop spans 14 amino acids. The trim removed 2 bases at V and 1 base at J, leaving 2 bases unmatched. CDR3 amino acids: CASSYGRGSYEQYF. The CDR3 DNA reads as TGTGCCAGCAGTTACGGCAGGGGGTCCTACGAGCAGTACTTC.

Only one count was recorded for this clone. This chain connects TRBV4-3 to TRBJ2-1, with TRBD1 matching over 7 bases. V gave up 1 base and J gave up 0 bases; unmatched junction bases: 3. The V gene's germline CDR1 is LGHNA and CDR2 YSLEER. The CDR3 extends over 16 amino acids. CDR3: CASSQVRGTSYNEQFF. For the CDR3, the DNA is TGCGCCAGCAGCCAAGTCAGGGGGACCTCCTACAATGAGCAGTTCTTC.

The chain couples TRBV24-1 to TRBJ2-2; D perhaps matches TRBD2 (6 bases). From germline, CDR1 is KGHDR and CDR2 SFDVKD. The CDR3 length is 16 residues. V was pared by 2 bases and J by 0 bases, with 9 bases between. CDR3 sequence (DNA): TGTGCCACCAGTGATTCAAAGCGGGCGAACACCGGGGAGCTGTTTTTT. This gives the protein CATSDSKRANTGELFF.

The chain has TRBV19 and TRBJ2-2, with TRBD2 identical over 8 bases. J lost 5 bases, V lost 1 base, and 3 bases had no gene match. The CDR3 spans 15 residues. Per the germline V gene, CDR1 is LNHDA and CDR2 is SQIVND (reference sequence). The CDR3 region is CASSIAVAGTGELFF. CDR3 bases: TGTGCCAGTAGTATAGCGGTAGCGGGGACCGGGGAGCTGTTTTTT.

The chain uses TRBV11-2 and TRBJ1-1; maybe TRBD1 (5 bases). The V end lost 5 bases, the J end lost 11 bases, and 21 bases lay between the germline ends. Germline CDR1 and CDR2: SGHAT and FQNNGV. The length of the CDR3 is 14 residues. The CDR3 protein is CASSKDTGIHGAFF. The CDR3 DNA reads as TGTGCCAGCAGCAAGGACACGGGCATCCACGGGGCTTTCTTT.

The CDR3 bases are TGTGCCAGCAGCTACCGACAAGGAGGGGAAAAACTGTTTTTT. It codes for CASSYRQGGEKLFF. J is TRBJ1-4 and V is TRBV13; D is unresolved. The CDR3 runs to 14 residues. Germline lookup yields CDR1 PRHDT and CDR2 FYEKMQ (reference sequence). V dropped 4 bases and J dropped 8 bases, with 14 bases sitting between them.

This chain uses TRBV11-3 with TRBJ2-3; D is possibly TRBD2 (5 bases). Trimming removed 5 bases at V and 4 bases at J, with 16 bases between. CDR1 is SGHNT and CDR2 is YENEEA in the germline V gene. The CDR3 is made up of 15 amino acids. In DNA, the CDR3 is TGTGCCAGCAGCGGCGGGCTGGGCTGGCCAGATACGCAGTATTTT. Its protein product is CASSGGLGWPDTQYF. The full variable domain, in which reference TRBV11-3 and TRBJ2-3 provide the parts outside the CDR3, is EAGVVQSPRYKIIEKKQPVAFWCNPISGHNTLYWYLQNLGQGPELLIRYENEEAVDDSQLPKDRFSAERLKGVDSTLKIQPAELGDSAVYLCASSGGLGWPDTQYFGPGTRLTVL.

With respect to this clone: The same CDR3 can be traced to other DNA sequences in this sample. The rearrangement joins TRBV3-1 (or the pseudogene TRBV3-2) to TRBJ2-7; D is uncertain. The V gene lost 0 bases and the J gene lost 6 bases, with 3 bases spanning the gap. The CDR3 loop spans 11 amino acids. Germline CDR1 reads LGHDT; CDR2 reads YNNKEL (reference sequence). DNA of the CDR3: TGTGCCAGCAGCCAAGAGGCCGAGCAGTACTTC. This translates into CASSQEAEQYF.

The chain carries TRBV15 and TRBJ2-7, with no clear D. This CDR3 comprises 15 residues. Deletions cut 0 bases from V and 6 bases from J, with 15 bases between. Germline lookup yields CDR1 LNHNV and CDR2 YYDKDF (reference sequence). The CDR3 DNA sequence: TGTGCCACCAGCAGAGAGGGTTCAGTCCCGGGCGAGCAGTACTTC. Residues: CATSREGSVPGEQYF.

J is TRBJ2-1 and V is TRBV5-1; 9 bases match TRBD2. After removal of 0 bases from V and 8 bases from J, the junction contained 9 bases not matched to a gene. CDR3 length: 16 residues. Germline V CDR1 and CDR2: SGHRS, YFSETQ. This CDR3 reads CASSLASGRSVYEQFF. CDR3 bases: TGCGCCAGCAGCTTGGCGAGCGGGAGGTCGGTCTATGAGCAGTTCTTC.

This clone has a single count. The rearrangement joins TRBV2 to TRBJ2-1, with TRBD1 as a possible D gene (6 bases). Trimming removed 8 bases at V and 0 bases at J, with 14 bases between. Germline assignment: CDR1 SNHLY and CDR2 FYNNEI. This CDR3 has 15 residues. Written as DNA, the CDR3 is TGTGCCAGCGGAACAGGGCGAAGCTCCTACAATGAGCAGTTCTTC. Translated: CASGTGRSSYNEQFF.

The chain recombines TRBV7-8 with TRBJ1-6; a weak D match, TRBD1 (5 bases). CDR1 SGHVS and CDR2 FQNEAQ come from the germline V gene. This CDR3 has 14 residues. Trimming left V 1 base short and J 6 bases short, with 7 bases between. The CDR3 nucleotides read TGTGCCAGCAGCTTAGTGACAGTTAATTCACCCCTCCACTTT. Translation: CASSLVTVNSPLHF.

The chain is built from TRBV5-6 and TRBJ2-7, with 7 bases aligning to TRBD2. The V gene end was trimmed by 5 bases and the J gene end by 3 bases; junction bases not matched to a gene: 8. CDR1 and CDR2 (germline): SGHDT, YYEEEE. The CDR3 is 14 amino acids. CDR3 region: CASRIRGGSYEQYF. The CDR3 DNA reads TGTGCCAGCAGAATCCGCGGGGGAAGCTACGAGCAGTACTTC.

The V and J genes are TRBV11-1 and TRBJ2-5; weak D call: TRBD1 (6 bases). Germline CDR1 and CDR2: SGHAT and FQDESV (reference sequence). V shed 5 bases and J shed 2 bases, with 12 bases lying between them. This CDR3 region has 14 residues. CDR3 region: CASSIQGLQETQYF. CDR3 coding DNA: TGTGCCAGCAGCATTCAGGGGCTTCAAGAGACCCAGTACTTC.

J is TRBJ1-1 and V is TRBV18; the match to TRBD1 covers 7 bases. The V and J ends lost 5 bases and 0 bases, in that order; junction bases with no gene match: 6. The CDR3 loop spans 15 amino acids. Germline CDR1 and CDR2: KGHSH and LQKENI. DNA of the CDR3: TGTGCCAGCTCATCCGCGGGACAGTTGAACACTGAAGCTTTCTTT. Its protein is CASSSAGQLNTEAFF.

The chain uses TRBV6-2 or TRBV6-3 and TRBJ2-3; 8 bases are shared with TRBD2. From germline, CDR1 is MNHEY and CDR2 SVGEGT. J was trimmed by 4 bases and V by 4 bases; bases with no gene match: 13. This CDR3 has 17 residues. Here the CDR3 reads CASSSKVLTSAADTQYF. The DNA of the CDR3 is TGTGCCAGCAGTTCGAAGGTCCTGACTAGCGCGGCAGATACGCAGTATTTT.

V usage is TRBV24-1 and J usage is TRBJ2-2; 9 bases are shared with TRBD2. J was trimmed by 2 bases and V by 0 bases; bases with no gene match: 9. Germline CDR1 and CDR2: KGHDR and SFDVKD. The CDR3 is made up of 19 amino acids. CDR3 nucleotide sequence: TGTGCCACCAGTGATTTGCCCGGGCGGGGGGGCCATAACACCGGGGAGCTGTTTTTT. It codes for CATSDLPGRGGHNTGELFF.

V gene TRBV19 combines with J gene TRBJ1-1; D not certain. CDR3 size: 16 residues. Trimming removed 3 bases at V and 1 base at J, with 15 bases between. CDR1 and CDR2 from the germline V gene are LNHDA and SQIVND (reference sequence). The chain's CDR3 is CASSMALEGSNTEAFF. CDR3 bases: TGTGCCAGTAGTATGGCTCTAGAGGGTTCGAACACTGAAGCTTTCTTT.

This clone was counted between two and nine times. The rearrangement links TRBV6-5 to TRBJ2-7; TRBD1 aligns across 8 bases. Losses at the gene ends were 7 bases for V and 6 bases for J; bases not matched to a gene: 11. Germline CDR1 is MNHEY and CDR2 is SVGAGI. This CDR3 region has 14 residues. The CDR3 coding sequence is TGTGCCAGCACCCCGACAGGGGCCCCCTTCGAGCAGTACTTC. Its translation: CASTPTGAPFEQYF.

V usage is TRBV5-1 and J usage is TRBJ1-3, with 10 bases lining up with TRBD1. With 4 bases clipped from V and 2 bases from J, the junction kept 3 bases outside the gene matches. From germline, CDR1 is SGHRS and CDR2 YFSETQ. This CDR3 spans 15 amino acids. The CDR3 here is CASSLGQGPGNTIYF. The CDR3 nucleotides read TGCGCCAGCAGCCTGGGACAGGGGCCTGGAAACACCATATATTTT.

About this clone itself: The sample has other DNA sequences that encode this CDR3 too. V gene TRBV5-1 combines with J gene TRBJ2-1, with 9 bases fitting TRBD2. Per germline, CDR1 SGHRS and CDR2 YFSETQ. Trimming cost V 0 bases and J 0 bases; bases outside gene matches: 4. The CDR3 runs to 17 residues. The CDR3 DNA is TGCGCCAGCAGCTTGGCGAGTAGCGGGAGCTCCTACAATGAGCAGTTCTTC. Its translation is CASSLASSGSSYNEQFF.

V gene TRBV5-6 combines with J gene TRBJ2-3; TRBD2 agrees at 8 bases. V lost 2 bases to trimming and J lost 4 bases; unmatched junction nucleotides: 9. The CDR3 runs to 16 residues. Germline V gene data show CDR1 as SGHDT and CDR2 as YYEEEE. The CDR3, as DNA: TGTGCCAGCAGCTTTTTCGGGGGGGCCTTTGCAGATACGCAGTATTTT. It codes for CASSFFGGAFADTQYF.

CDR3: CASRRTSGTYEQYF. For the CDR3, the DNA is TGTGCCAGTAGGCGGACTAGCGGAACCTACGAGCAGTACTTC. The V gene is TRBV19, the J gene TRBJ2-7, with 10 bases lining up with TRBD2. Germline loops: CDR1 LNHDA, CDR2 SQIVND (reference sequence). This CDR3 contains 14 residues. V shed 6 bases, J shed 2 bases, and the junction held 4 bases outside the gene matches.

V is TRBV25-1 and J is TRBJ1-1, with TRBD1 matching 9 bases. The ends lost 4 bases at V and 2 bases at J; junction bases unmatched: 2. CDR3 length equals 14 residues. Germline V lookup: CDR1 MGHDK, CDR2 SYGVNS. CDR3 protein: CASSGGQGNTEAFF. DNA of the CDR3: TGTGCCAGCAGTGGGGGACAGGGTAACACTGAAGCTTTCTTT.

CDR3 in amino acids: CASSYGQEGYTF. The CDR3 DNA sequence: TGTGCCAGCAGTTACGGACAGGAGGGCTACACCTTC. This sequence joins TRBV6-2 or TRBV6-3 and TRBJ1-2, with 7 bases aligning to TRBD1. Germline V gene data show CDR1 as MNHEY and CDR2 as SVGEGT. V gave up 2 bases and J gave up 8 bases; unmatched junction bases: 2. CDR3 length: 12 residues.